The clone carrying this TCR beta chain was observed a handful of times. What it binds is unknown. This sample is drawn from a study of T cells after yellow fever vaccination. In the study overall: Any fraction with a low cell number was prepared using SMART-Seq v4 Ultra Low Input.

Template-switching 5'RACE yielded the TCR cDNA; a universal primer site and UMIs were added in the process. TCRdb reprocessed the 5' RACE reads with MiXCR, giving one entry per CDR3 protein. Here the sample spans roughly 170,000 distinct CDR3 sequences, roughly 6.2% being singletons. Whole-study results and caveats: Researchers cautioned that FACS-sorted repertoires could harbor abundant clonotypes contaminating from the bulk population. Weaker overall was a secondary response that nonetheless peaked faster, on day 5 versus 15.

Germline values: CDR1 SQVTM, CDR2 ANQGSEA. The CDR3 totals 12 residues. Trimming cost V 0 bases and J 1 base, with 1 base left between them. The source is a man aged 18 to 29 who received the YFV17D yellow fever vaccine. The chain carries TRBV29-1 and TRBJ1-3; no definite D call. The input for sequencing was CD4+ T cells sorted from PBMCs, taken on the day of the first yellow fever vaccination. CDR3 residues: CSVEDSGNTIYF. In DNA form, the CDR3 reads TGCAGCGTTGAAGATTCTGGAAACACCATATATTTT.